These T cell receptor beta chains were read from a single sample in a study of T cells in Graves' hyperthyroidism and ophthalmopathy. One entry per CDR3 protein results from TCRdb running MiXCR on the multiplex PCR reads. Counted here are approximately 600,000 distinct CDR3 sequences, 20% to 25% occurring once; the ten biggest clones make up 34%. Sequencing input: blood. All receptors come from a man younger than 40 with Graves' ophthalmopathy. CDR3s include the opening cysteine and the closing phenylalanine or tryptophan. The D gene is left open where the match is weak. Clone size is shown for a subset of rows, as once, few, many or a class of expanded clone.

D gene: TRBD2
J gene: TRBJ2-2
V gene: TRBV12-3/TRBV12-4
clone size: few
CDR3 length: 15
CDR3 protein: CASSPSLAGVGGLFF
CDR3 DNA: TGTGCCAGCAGCCCCAGCCTAGCGGGAGTAGGAGGGCTGTTTTTT

D gene: TRBD2
J gene: TRBJ2-7
V gene: TRBV28
clone size: few
CDR3 length: 15
CDR3 protein: CASSTSGGLSYEQYF
CDR3 DNA: TGTGCCAGCAGTACTAGCGGAGGGTTATCCTACGAGCAGTACTTC

D gene: .
J gene: TRBJ1-3
V gene: TRBV12-3/TRBV12-4
clone size: few
CDR3 length: 17
CDR3 protein: CASSFIHHGRSGNTIYF
CDR3 DNA: TGTGCCAGCAGTTTCATCCATCACGGACGCTCTGGAAACACCATATATTTT

D gene: TRBD1
J gene: TRBJ2-5
V gene: TRBV28
clone size: once
CDR3 length: 15
CDR3 protein: CASTSGQGVFGTQYF
CDR3 DNA: TGTGCCAGCACTTCGGGACAGGGGGTTTTTGGGACCCAGTACTTC

D gene: TRBD2
J gene: TRBJ2-3
V gene: TRBV6-6
clone size: many
CDR3 length: 16
CDR3 protein: CASSYGSGRATDTQYF
CDR3 DNA: TGTGCCAGCAGTTACGGGAGCGGGAGGGCAACAGATACGCAGTATTTT

D gene: .
J gene: TRBJ2-5
V gene: TRBV2
clone size: few
CDR3 length: 14
CDR3 protein: CASSYLGKRETQYF
CDR3 DNA: TGTGCCAGCAGTTATTTAGGAAAAAGAGAGACCCAGTACTTC

D gene: TRBD2
J gene: TRBJ2-7
V gene: TRBV5-1
clone size: .
CDR3 length: 18
CDR3 protein: CASSTQTGLADLFYEQYF
CDR3 DNA: TGCGCCAGCAGCACCCAGACGGGACTAGCGGACCTATTTTACGAGCAGTACTTC

D gene: .
J gene: TRBJ1-4
V gene: TRBV6-1
clone size: .
CDR3 length: 11
CDR3 protein: CASRDGEELFF
CDR3 DNA: TGTGCCAGCAGGGATGGTGAAGAACTGTTTTTT

D gene: .
J gene: TRBJ2-1
V gene: TRBV28
clone size: many
CDR3 length: 15
CDR3 protein: CASSLLRAPYGEQFF
CDR3 DNA: TGTGCCAGCAGTTTATTACGGGCCCCTTACGGTGAGCAGTTCTTC

D gene: .
J gene: TRBJ1-1
V gene: TRBV7-6
clone size: .
CDR3 length: 17
CDR3 protein: CASSLVSVGAFKTEAFF
CDR3 DNA: TGTGCCAGCAGCTTAGTTTCGGTAGGGGCTTTTAAAACTGAAGCTTTCTTT

D gene: TRBD2
J gene: TRBJ2-7
V gene: TRBV2
clone size: many
CDR3 length: 15
CDR3 protein: CASSEPSGYSYEQYF
CDR3 DNA: TGTGCCAGCAGTGAACCTAGCGGGTACTCCTACGAGCAGTACTTC

D gene: .
J gene: TRBJ2-7
V gene: TRBV5-6
clone size: .
CDR3 length: 14
CDR3 protein: CASSLGSMWYEQYF
CDR3 DNA: TGTGCCAGCAGCTTAGGCTCGATGTGGTACGAGCAGTACTTC

D gene: .
J gene: TRBJ2-5
V gene: TRBV2
clone size: .
CDR3 length: 12
CDR3 protein: CASTSERETQYF
CDR3 DNA: TGTGCCAGCACCAGCGAACGAGAGACCCAGTACTTC

D gene: TRBD1
J gene: TRBJ2-6
V gene: TRBV28
clone size: few
CDR3 length: 17
CDR3 protein: CASSSGTGDSGANVLTF
CDR3 DNA: TGTGCCAGCAGTTCAGGGACAGGGGACTCTGGGGCCAACGTCCTGACTTTC

D gene: TRBD1
J gene: TRBJ2-5
V gene: TRBV14
clone size: few
CDR3 length: 16
CDR3 protein: CASRLSGTGPQETQYF
CDR3 DNA: TGTGCCAGCAGACTATCCGGGACAGGACCACAAGAGACCCAGTACTTC

D gene: TRBD1
J gene: TRBJ2-7
V gene: TRBV7-3
clone size: .
CDR3 length: 14
CDR3 protein: CARSFDRGSYEQYF
CDR3 DNA: TGTGCCCGCAGCTTCGACAGGGGATCCTACGAGCAGTACTTC

D gene: .
J gene: TRBJ2-1
V gene: TRBV6-2/TRBV6-3
clone size: few
CDR3 length: 14
CDR3 protein: CASTNRISYNEQFF
CDR3 DNA: TGTGCCAGCACCAACCGGATCTCCTACAATGAGCAGTTCTTC

D gene: .
J gene: TRBJ1-6
V gene: TRBV6-2/TRBV6-3
clone size: .
CDR3 length: 17
CDR3 protein: CASSYPDRKRTNSPLHF
CDR3 DNA: TGTGCCAGCAGTTACCCCGACAGGAAAAGGACGAATTCACCCCTCCACTTT

D gene: .
J gene: TRBJ2-7
V gene: TRBV12-3/TRBV12-4
clone size: few
CDR3 length: 13
CDR3 protein: CASSMHSTYEQYF
CDR3 DNA: TGTGCCAGCAGTATGCACAGCACCTACGAGCAGTACTTC

D gene: TRBD2
J gene: TRBJ2-1
V gene: TRBV7-2
clone size: few
CDR3 length: 16
CDR3 protein: CASSLARTSGRNEQFF
CDR3 DNA: TGTGCCAGCAGCTTAGCAAGGACTAGCGGGCGGAATGAGCAGTTCTTC

D gene: .
J gene: TRBJ2-3
V gene: TRBV28
clone size: few
CDR3 length: 14
CDR3 protein: CASSYQGTTDTQYF
CDR3 DNA: TGTGCCAGCAGTTACCAGGGGACCACAGATACGCAGTATTTT

D gene: .
J gene: TRBJ1-3
V gene: TRBV4-2
clone size: .
CDR3 length: 17
CDR3 protein: CASSQERDTGYGNTIYF
CDR3 DNA: TGTGCCAGCAGCCAAGAGCGGGATACAGGGTATGGAAACACCATATATTTT

D gene: TRBD1
J gene: TRBJ2-7
V gene: TRBV3-1
clone size: few
CDR3 length: 14
CDR3 protein: CASSHPGQAYEQYF
CDR3 DNA: TGTGCCAGCAGCCACCCGGGACAGGCATACGAGCAGTACTTC

D gene: .
J gene: TRBJ2-5
V gene: TRBV13
clone size: .
CDR3 length: 15
CDR3 protein: CASSLDGSDQETQYF
CDR3 DNA: TGTGCCAGCAGCTTAGACGGGAGCGACCAAGAGACCCAGTACTTC

D gene: .
J gene: TRBJ2-7
V gene: TRBV18
clone size: many
CDR3 length: 13
CDR3 protein: CASSPWPHFEQYF
CDR3 DNA: TGTGCCAGCTCACCATGGCCTCATTTCGAGCAGTACTTC

D gene: TRBD1
J gene: TRBJ2-3
V gene: TRBV10-3
clone size: few
CDR3 length: 15
CDR3 protein: CAISPRDRVTDTQYF
CDR3 DNA: TGTGCCATCAGTCCCCGGGACAGGGTAACAGATACGCAGTATTTT

D gene: .
J gene: TRBJ1-6
V gene: TRBV10-3
clone size: many
CDR3 length: 14
CDR3 protein: CAISEVKGGSPLHF
CDR3 DNA: TGTGCCATCAGTGAGGTGAAGGGTGGTTCACCCCTCCACTTT

D gene: TRBD1
J gene: TRBJ1-4
V gene: TRBV5-1
clone size: .
CDR3 length: 15
CDR3 protein: CASRRDRGSREKLFF
CDR3 DNA: TGCGCCAGCAGGCGGGACAGGGGTTCTCGGGAAAAACTGTTTTTT

D gene: .
J gene: TRBJ2-3
V gene: TRBV11-2
clone size: many
CDR3 length: 17
CDR3 protein: CASSFSATATITDTQYF
CDR3 DNA: TGTGCCAGCAGCTTTTCTGCGACGGCTACGATCACAGATACGCAGTATTTT

D gene: .
J gene: TRBJ2-2
V gene: TRBV12-3/TRBV12-4
clone size: .
CDR3 length: 15
CDR3 protein: CASTVTRFGTGELFF
CDR3 DNA: TGTGCCAGCACCGTCACTAGATTCGGCACCGGGGAGCTGTTTTTT

D gene: TRBD1
J gene: TRBJ2-7
V gene: TRBV27
clone size: many
CDR3 length: 16
CDR3 protein: CASIRPRTGGGYEQYF
CDR3 DNA: TGTGCCAGCATAAGACCACGGACAGGGGGGGGTTACGAGCAGTACTTC

D gene: TRBD1
J gene: TRBJ2-1
V gene: TRBV3-1
clone size: few
CDR3 length: 16
CDR3 protein: CASSQPGQGVLNEQFF
CDR3 DNA: TGTGCCAGCAGCCAACCCGGACAGGGAGTACTCAATGAGCAGTTCTTC

D gene: TRBD2
J gene: TRBJ2-1
V gene: TRBV14
clone size: few
CDR3 length: 18
CDR3 protein: CASSQIRPGLDSYNEQFF
CDR3 DNA: TGTGCCAGCAGCCAAATCCGTCCGGGACTAGACTCCTACAATGAGCAGTTCTTC

D gene: .
J gene: TRBJ2-2
V gene: TRBV7-9
clone size: .
CDR3 length: 14
CDR3 protein: CASSQDSDTGELFF
CDR3 DNA: TGTGCCAGCAGCCAGGACAGCGATACCGGGGAGCTGTTTTTT

D gene: TRBD1
J gene: TRBJ1-3
V gene: TRBV12-3/TRBV12-4
clone size: .
CDR3 length: 15
CDR3 protein: CATSPQGAQGNTIYF
CDR3 DNA: TGTGCCACTTCCCCGCAGGGGGCGCAGGGAAACACCATATATTTT